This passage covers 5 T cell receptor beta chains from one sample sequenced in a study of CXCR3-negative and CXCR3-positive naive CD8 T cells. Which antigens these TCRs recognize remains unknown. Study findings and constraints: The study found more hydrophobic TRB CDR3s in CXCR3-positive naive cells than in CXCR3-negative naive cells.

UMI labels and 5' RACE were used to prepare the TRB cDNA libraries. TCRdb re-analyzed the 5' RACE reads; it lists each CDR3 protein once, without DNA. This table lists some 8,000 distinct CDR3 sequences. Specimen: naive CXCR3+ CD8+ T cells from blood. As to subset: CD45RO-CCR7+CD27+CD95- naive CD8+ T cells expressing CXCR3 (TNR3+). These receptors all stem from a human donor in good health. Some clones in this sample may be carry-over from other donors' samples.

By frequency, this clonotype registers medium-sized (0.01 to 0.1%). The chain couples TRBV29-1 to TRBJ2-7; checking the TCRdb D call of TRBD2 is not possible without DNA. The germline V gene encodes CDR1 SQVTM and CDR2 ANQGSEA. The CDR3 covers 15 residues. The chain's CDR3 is CSVEDPAASSYEQYF.

This CDR3 reads CASSLGLAKTTIAKNIQYF. J is TRBJ2-4 and V is TRBV14; absent DNA, TCRdb's TRBD2 call cannot be checked. This CDR3 region has 19 residues. Germline loops: CDR1 SGHDN, CDR2 FVKESK.

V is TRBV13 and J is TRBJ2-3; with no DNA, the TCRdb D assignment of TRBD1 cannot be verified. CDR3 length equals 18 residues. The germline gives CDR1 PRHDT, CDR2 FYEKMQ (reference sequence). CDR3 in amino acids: CASMPPWGTRDTLDTQYF.

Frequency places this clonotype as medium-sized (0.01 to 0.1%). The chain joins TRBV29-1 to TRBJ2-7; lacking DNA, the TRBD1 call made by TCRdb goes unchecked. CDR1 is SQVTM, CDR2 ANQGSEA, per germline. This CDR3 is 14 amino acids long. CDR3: CSVLRDTHSYEQYF.

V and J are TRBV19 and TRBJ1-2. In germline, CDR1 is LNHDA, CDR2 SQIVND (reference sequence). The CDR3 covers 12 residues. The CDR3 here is CASAAGVTGYTF.